This TCR beta chain stems from a study of STAT3 mutations in large granular lymphocyte leukemia. The sample holds one count of this clone. What it recognizes is unknown. Profiling relied on immunoSEQ multiplex PCR, and the TCRdb table lists in-frame clones only, not all of them. The sample has under 15,000 clones, about 88% seen once. General study findings and limits: Suggested: STAT3 mutation was not the ancestral event for these clonal expansions. In T-cell large granular lymphocyte leukemia, about half of patients showed multiple immunodominant subclonotypes. Differing intervals and regimens complicate linking therapy response to clone burden.

The receptor's source is a human donor with T large granular lymphocyte leukemia. Some clones in this sample may be carry-over from other donors' samples. What was sequenced was PBMCs.

CDR3 nucleotide sequence: TGTGCCAGCAGCACAGGGGGCAGAGAGCAGTTCTTC. Its translation: CASSTGGREQFF. The chain links TRBV6-1 to TRBJ2-1, with TRBD1 identical over 9 bases. Germline V gene data show CDR1 as MNHNS and CDR2 as SASEGT. The CDR3 extends over 12 amino acids. J was trimmed by 10 bases and V by 6 bases; bases with no gene match: 4.